This T cell receptor beta chain came from a study of T cells in Graves' hyperthyroidism and ophthalmopathy. In its sample, this clonotype was seen many times. The V end was cut by 1 base, the J end by 3 bases, with 10 bases between. The length of the CDR3 is 15 residues. Germline assignment: CDR1 MNHNS and CDR2 SASEGT. TCR beta CDR3 sequences were amplified from RNA transcripts. First-round RT-PCR targeting the TCR CDR3 was performed with the HTBI primer set. TCRdb re-called the multiplex PCR reads with MiXCR, one entry per CDR3 protein. The sample contains around 350,000 distinct CDR3 sequences, about a fifth of which appear only once. Diagnostic assessment was based on clinical symptoms, serum thyroxine and TRAb, thyroid ultrasound and orbital computed tomography.

The TCR was taken from a woman under 30 with Graves' hyperthyroidism. The sequencing sample was made of blood. The chain employs TRBV6-1 and TRBJ1-5; possibly TRBD1 for D (5 bases). The CDR3 loop is CASSEGKGINQPQHF. The CDR3 DNA reads as TGTGCCAGCAGTGAAGGGAAGGGGATCAATCAGCCCCAGCATTTT.